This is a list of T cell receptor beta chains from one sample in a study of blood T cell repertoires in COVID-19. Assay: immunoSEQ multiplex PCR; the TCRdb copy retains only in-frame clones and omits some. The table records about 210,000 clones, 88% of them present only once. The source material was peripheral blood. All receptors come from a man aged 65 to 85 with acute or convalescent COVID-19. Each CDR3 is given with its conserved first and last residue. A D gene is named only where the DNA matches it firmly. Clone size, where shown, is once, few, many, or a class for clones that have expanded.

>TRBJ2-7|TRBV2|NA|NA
TGTGCCAGCAAATCCCGGGACTTGAATTACGAGCAGTACTTC
CASKSRDLNYEQYF
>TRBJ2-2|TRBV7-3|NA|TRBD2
TGTGCCAGCAGCCCATCTAGCGGGAGCCCCGGGGAGCTGTTTTTT
CASSPSSGSPGELFF
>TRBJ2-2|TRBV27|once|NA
TGTGCCAGCAGCCGACTAGGACACCGGACGAACACCGGGGAGCTGTTTTTT
CASSRLGHRTNTGELFF
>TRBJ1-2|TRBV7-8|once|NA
TGTGCCAGCAGCGCACCGGGTGACCTAAGCTACACCTTC
CASSAPGDLSYTF
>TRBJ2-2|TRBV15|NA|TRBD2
TGTGCCACCAGCCTCACTAGCGGAGAAAGGGACGGGGAGCTGTTTTTT
CATSLTSGERDGELFF
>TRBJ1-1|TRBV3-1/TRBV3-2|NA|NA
TGTGCCAGCAGCCAACAGGGGACGGGTCGAGGGGAAGCTTTCTTT
CASSQQGTGRGEAFF
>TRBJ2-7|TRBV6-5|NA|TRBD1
TGTGCCAGCAATTTCAGGGGGCGTGGGTACGAGCAGTACTTC
CASNFRGRGYEQYF
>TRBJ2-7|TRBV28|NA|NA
TGTGCCAGCAGTTTAAACAGGGAGGGCTACGAGCAGTACTTC
CASSLNREGYEQYF
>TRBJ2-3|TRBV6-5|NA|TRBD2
TGTGCCAGCAGCTTCCAGACTAGCGTGACAGATACGCAGTATTTT
CASSFQTSVTDTQYF
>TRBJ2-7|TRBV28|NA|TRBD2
TGTGCCAGCAGTCCCGGGCTAGCGGGAGTCGAGCAGTACTTC
CASSPGLAGVEQYF
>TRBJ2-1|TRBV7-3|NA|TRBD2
TGTGCCAGCAGCTTGTCCGGGACTAGCGGGATGTATGAGCAGTTCTTC
CASSLSGTSGMYEQFF
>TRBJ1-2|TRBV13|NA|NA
TGTGCCAGCAGCTCAGTAAGTGTGGGCTACACCTTC
CASSSVSVGYTF
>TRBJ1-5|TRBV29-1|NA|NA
TGCAGCGTTGTAGAGAGGGACTCACAAACGGGGGGCAATCAGCCCCAGCATTTT
CSVVERDSQTGGNQPQHF
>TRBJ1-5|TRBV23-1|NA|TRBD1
TGCGCCAGCAGTCAATCGGCTGGGGACAGGGCGGTAAGCAATCAGCCCCAGCATTTT
CASSQSAGDRAVSNQPQHF
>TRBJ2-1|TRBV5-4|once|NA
TGTGCCAGCAGCTTGGATCTGGGGGCCGAGTGGAATGAGCAGTTCTTC
CASSLDLGAEWNEQFF
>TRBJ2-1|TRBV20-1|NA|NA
TGCAGTGCTAGTACAGGGTCGTACAATGAGCAGTTCTTC
CSASTGSYNEQFF
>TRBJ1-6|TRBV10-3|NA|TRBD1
TGTGCCATCAGTGGGACAGGGGGGGGTTCACCCCTCCACTTT
CAISGTGGGSPLHF
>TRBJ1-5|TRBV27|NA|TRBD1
TGTGCCAGCAGTCAATGGGACAGACTCAATCAGCCCCAGCATTTT
CASSQWDRLNQPQHF
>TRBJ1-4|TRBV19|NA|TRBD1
TGTGCCAGTATGGACAGGGCATCAACTAATGAAAAACTGTTTTTT
CASMDRASTNEKLFF
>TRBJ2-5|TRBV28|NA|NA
TGTGCCAGCAGCCAGGGTTCAGAGACCCAGTACTTC
CASSQGSETQYF
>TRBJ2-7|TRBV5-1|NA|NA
TGCGCCAGCAGCTTGGGGGAGACAGGTACTGAGCAGTACTTC
CASSLGETGTEQYF
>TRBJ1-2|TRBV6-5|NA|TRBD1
TGTGCCAGCAGTTACCGTAAACCGGGACAGGGCCATGGCTACACCTTC
CASSYRKPGQGHGYTF
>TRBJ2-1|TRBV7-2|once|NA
TGTGCCAGCAGCTTAGTTCGGAGGGCGGGTAATGAGCAGTTCTTC
CASSLVRRAGNEQFF
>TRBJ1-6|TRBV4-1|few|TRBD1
TGCGCCAGCAGCAAGGACAGGGTGAATAATTCACCCCTCCACTTT
CASSKDRVNNSPLHF
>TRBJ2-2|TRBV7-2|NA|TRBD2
TGTGCCAGCAGCTTAGGGCTCGGACTAGCGGCCGGGGAGCTGTTTTTT
CASSLGLGLAAGELFF
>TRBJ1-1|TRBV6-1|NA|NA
TGTGCCAGCAGTGAGATGGGAAGGGGGTCCCCCGAAGCTTTCTTT
CASSEMGRGSPEAFF
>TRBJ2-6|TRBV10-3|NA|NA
TGTGCCATCAGTGAGTTGGCTCCCGGGGCCAACGTCCTGACTTTC
CAISELAPGANVLTF
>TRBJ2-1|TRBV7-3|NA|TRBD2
TGTGCCAGCAGCCTAGTAGCGGGAGCCGGATACAATGAGCAGTTCTTC
CASSLVAGAGYNEQFF
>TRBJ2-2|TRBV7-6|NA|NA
TGTGCCAGCAGCTTTCAAGACTACACCGGGGAGCTGTTTTTT
CASSFQDYTGELFF
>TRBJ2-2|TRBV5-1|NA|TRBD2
TGCGCCAGCAGCCGGACTAGTGACACCGGGGAGCTGTTTTTT
CASSRTSDTGELFF
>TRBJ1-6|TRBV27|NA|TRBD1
TGTGCCAGCAGTTTAGGGGGACAGGGGGCAAGGTCACCCCTCCACTTT
CASSLGGQGARSPLHF
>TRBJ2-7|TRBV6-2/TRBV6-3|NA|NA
TGTGCCAGCAGTTACTCGAATACAGGGTCGCAATACGAGCAGTACTTC
CASSYSNTGSQYEQYF
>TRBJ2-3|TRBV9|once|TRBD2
TGTGCCAGCAGCGAGGGGGGACTAGCGGGAGGTACGCAGTATTTT
CASSEGGLAGGTQYF
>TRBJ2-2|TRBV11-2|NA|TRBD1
TGTGCCAGCAGCAAACCGGGACAGGGAACATTCGGGAACACCGGGGAGCTGTTTTTT
CASSKPGQGTFGNTGELFF
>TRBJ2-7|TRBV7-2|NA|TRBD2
TGTGCCAGCAGCTTAGGGCCCGGGACTAGCGGGCCGTACGAGCAGTACTTC
CASSLGPGTSGPYEQYF
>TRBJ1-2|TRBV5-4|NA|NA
TGTGCCAGCAGCCCAGGGAGACTAGCTAACTATGGCTACACCTTC
CASSPGRLANYGYTF
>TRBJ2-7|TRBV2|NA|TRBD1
TGTGCCAGCAGTGAAGGCCTTGTACGGGCAGGGGGCTCCTACGAGCAGTACTTC
CASSEGLVRAGGSYEQYF
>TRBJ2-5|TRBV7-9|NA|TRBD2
TGTGCCAGCAGCTTACTAGCGGGAGTAGAGACCCAGTACTTC
CASSLLAGVETQYF
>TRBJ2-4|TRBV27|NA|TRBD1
TGTGCCAGCAGTCCCCAAATGGGACAGGCGAAGCCAAAAAACATTCAGTACTTC
CASSPQMGQAKPKNIQYF
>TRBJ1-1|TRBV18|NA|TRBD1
TGTGCCAGCTCACCAAGGGACAGTGGGACTTTCTTT
CASSPRDSGTFF
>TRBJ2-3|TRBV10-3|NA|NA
TGTGCCATCAGTGAAGTGGGGGCCGGGGCAGATACGCAGTATTTT
CAISEVGAGADTQYF
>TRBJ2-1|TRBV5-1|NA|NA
TGCGCCAGCACTTTGGAGGGTGGTGAGCAGTTCTTC
CASTLEGGEQFF
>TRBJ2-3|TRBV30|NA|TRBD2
TGTGCCTGGAGTGTAGGGCTAGCGGCAGATACGCAGTATTTT
CAWSVGLAADTQYF
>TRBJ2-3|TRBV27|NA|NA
TGTGCCAGCAGTCTCGTGGGGGCGATTGTCATGGATACGCAGTATTTT
CASSLVGAIVMDTQYF
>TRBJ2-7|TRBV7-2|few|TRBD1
TGTGCCAGCAGCTTTACCGGGACAGGAATCTCCTACGAGCAGTACTTC
CASSFTGTGISYEQYF
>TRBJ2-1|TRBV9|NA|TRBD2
TGTGCCAGCAGCGTAGCCCCTGCTAGCGGGAGTAGTAATGAGCAGTTCTTC
CASSVAPASGSSNEQFF
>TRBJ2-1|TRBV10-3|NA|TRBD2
TGTGCCATCAGTGGTGGTAGCGGGGCCTACAATGAGCAGTTCTTC
CAISGGSGAYNEQFF